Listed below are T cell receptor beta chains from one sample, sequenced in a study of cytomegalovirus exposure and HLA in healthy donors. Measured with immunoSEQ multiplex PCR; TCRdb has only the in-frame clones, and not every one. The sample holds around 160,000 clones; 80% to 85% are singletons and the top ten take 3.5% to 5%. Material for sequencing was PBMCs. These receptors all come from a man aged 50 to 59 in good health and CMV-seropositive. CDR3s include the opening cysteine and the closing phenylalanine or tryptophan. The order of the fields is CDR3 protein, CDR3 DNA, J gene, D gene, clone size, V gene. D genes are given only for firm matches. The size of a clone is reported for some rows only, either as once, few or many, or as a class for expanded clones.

CAWNRGGMDQPQHF	TGTGCCTGGAATCGGGGGGGTATGGATCAGCCCCAGCATTTT	TRBJ1-5	NA	few	TRBV30
CASSLGYSPGVEQFF	TGTGCCAGCAGCTTAGGTTATAGCCCGGGGGTAGAGCAGTTCTTC	TRBJ2-1	NA	once	TRBV7-9
CASAGPYSYNSPLHF	TGTGCCAGCGCAGGGCCCTACTCCTATAATTCACCCCTCCACTTT	TRBJ1-6	NA	NA	TRBV27
CASSIYRGLGSYEQYF	TGTGCCAGCAGCATATACAGGGGGCTTGGGTCCTACGAGCAGTACTTC	TRBJ2-7	TRBD1	NA	TRBV7-2
CAWTKTGGGNQPQHF	TGTGCCTGGACAAAAACAGGGGGCGGCAATCAGCCCCAGCATTTT	TRBJ1-5	TRBD1	NA	TRBV30
CASSLVGRVDEQFF	TGTGCCAGCAGCTTAGTAGGCAGGGTGGATGAGCAGTTCTTC	TRBJ2-1	NA	NA	TRBV7-8
CASSRFPTREKLFF	TGTGCCAGCAGTCGGTTTCCTACCCGCGAAAAACTGTTTTTT	TRBJ1-4	NA	NA	TRBV5-8
CASSRLWGGDTEAFF	TGTGCCAGCAGCCGCCTTTGGGGGGGGGACACTGAAGCTTTCTTT	TRBJ1-1	NA	NA	TRBV6-6
CASSKLAGGVNEQFF	TGTGCCAGTAGTAAACTAGCGGGAGGCGTCAATGAACAGTTCTTC	TRBJ2-1	TRBD2	NA	TRBV19
CASSPGQGFMQYF	TGCGCCAGCAGCCCCGGACAGGGCTTTATGCAGTACTTC	TRBJ2-7	TRBD1	NA	TRBV4-3
CASSFSPRATYEQYF	TGTGCCAGCAGTTTTTCACCCAGGGCAACCTACGAGCAGTACTTC	TRBJ2-7	NA	once	TRBV27
CASSSRLASIADTQYF	TGTGCCAGCAGCTCCAGACTAGCTTCCATCGCGGATACGCAGTATTTT	TRBJ2-3	TRBD2	NA	TRBV13
CASSGDRWQPQHF	TGTGCCAGCAGTGGGGACAGATGGCAGCCCCAGCATTTT	TRBJ1-5	TRBD1	NA	TRBV2
CASSPPTGGLAEGQFF	TGTGCCAGCTCACCACCGACAGGGGGACTAGCGGAGGGGCAGTTCTTC	TRBJ2-1	TRBD2	NA	TRBV18
CASSQTGNTEAFF	TGTGCCAGCAGCCAGACAGGTAACACTGAAGCTTTCTTT	TRBJ1-1	NA	NA	TRBV7-3
CASSLDGDRTNYGYTF	TGTGCCAGCAGCTTAGATGGGGACAGAACTAACTATGGCTACACCTTC	TRBJ1-2	TRBD1	NA	TRBV7-9
CASSYRVGGSYNEQFF	TGTGCCAGCAGTTATAGGGTGGGAGGATCCTACAATGAGCAGTTCTTC	TRBJ2-1	NA	NA	TRBV6-6
CAINQVPNYGYTF	TGTGCCATCAATCAGGTTCCTAACTATGGCTACACCTTC	TRBJ1-2	NA	NA	TRBV10-3
CSVAGADHGNYGYTF	TGCAGCGTTGCTGGGGCAGACCATGGAAACTATGGCTACACCTTC	TRBJ1-2	NA	NA	TRBV29-1
CATSRGDSSLYEQYF	TGTGCCACCAGCAGAGGGGACTCGTCCCTTTACGAGCAGTACTTC	TRBJ2-7	NA	NA	TRBV15
CASSDSGSRTDTQYF	TGTGCCAGCAGTGACAGCGGGAGCCGCACAGATACGCAGTATTTT	TRBJ2-3	TRBD2	NA	TRBV25-1
CASSYSVYEQYF	TGTGCCAGCAGTTATAGCGTGTACGAGCAGTACTTC	TRBJ2-7	NA	NA	TRBV7-2
CASSPELVQFF	TGTGCCAGCTCACCAGAGCTTGTACAGTTCTTC	TRBJ2-1	NA	NA	TRBV18
CASSPEAGELFF	TGTGCCAGTAGTCCGGAGGCCGGGGAGCTGTTTTTT	TRBJ2-2	NA	once	TRBV19
CSVGDRVNTEAFF	TGCAGCGTTGGGGACAGGGTGAACACTGAAGCTTTCTTT	TRBJ1-1	TRBD1	many	TRBV29-1
CASSLWSGRASFYNEQFF	TGTGCCAGCAGTTTATGGAGCGGGAGGGCCAGCTTCTACAATGAGCAGTTCTTC	TRBJ2-1	TRBD2	NA	TRBV27
CASSPPSSGGTDTQYF	TGTGCCAGCAGCCCACCATCTAGCGGGGGCACAGATACGCAGTATTTT	TRBJ2-3	TRBD2	NA	TRBV9